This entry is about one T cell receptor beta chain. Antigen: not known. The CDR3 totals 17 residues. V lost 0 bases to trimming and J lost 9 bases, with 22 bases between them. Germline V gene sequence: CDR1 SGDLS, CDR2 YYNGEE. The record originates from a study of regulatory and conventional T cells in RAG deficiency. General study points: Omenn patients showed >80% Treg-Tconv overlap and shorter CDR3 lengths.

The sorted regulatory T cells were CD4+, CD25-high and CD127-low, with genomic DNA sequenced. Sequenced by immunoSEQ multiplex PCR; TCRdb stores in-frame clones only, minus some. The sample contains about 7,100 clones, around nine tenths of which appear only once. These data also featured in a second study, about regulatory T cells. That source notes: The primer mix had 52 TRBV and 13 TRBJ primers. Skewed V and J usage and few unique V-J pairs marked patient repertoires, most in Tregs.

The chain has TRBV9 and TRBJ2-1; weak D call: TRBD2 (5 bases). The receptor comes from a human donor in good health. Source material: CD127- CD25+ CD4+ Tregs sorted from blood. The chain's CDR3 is CASSVGAGPPLAGEQFF. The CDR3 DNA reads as TGTGCCAGCAGCGTAGGTGCGGGCCCGCCCCTTGCGGGTGAGCAGTTCTTC.